The rows below give T cell receptor beta chains drawn from one sample of a study of T cell repertoires in cytomegalovirus infection. These receptors lack a known antigen. A single record per CDR3 protein comes from TCRdb applying MiXCR to the reads. The sample holds hundreds of thousands of distinct CDR3 sequences; under 40% are singletons and the top ten take roughly 13%. Sample: cultured CD8+ T cells from PBMCs, taken from culture after CMV antigen stimulation. These TCRs come from a human donor in good health (CMV status not recorded). Some clones in this sample may be carry-over from other donors' samples. Each CDR3 is given with its conserved first and last residue. The order of the fields is CDR3 DNA, CDR3 protein, J gene, V gene, clone size, D gene. D genes are given only for firm matches. The listing skips clone size in some rows; elsewhere it reads once, few, many or a size class.

CDR3nt: TGTGCCAGCAGCTTTTCAACAGGGGGCACAGATACGCAGTATTTT
CDR3aa: CASSFSTGGTDTQYF
j_gene: TRBJ2-3
v_gene: TRBV7-9
abundance: NA
d_gene: TRBD1

CDR3nt: TGTGCCAGCAGTGTCGGGGTCCATGAGCAGTTCTTC
CDR3aa: CASSVGVHEQFF
j_gene: TRBJ2-1
v_gene: TRBV6-1
abundance: NA
d_gene: NA

CDR3nt: TGTGCCAGCAGCCTCCCCTTATCGGGGGCCTTACCAAATACGCAGTATTTT
CDR3aa: CASSLPLSGALPNTQYF
j_gene: TRBJ2-3
v_gene: TRBV7-2
abundance: NA
d_gene: NA

CDR3nt: TGTGCCATTTCACCGGGACAGGACTACACCGGGGAGCTGTTTTTT
CDR3aa: CAISPGQDYTGELFF
j_gene: TRBJ2-2
v_gene: TRBV6-7
abundance: NA
d_gene: TRBD1

CDR3nt: TGTGCCAGCAGTTCTTACGGGACAGGGGTAGGCGAGCAGTACTTC
CDR3aa: CASSSYGTGVGEQYF
j_gene: TRBJ2-7
v_gene: TRBV27
abundance: NA
d_gene: TRBD1

CDR3nt: TGTGCCAGCAGCTTAGAAGGGTCACCCAGCTCTGGGGCCAACGTCCTGACTTTC
CDR3aa: CASSLEGSPSSGANVLTF
j_gene: TRBJ2-6
v_gene: TRBV7-8
abundance: NA
d_gene: NA

CDR3nt: TGTGCCAGCAGGGCCGGGACAGCTTACAATGAGCAGTTCTTC
CDR3aa: CASRAGTAYNEQFF
j_gene: TRBJ2-1
v_gene: TRBV27
abundance: NA
d_gene: TRBD1

CDR3nt: TGTGCCACCAGCAGAGAGTCCGATCAAGAGACCCAGTACTTC
CDR3aa: CATSRESDQETQYF
j_gene: TRBJ2-5
v_gene: TRBV15
abundance: NA
d_gene: NA

CDR3nt: TGTGCCAGCAGTCGGTTAGTCGACAATGAGCAGTTCTTC
CDR3aa: CASSRLVDNEQFF
j_gene: TRBJ2-1
v_gene: TRBV25-1
abundance: NA
d_gene: NA

CDR3nt: TGTGCCAGCAGCGTCTCAGGGGCGGATGGCTACACCTTC
CDR3aa: CASSVSGADGYTF
j_gene: TRBJ1-2
v_gene: TRBV9
abundance: NA
d_gene: NA

CDR3nt: TGTGCCAGCACCCCGGGCCGGCTCTATGGCTACACCTTC
CDR3aa: CASTPGRLYGYTF
j_gene: TRBJ1-2
v_gene: TRBV12-3/TRBV12-4
abundance: NA
d_gene: NA

CDR3nt: TGTGCCAGCAGTCCGGGACTAGCGGGGTCGGAGACCCAGTACTTC
CDR3aa: CASSPGLAGSETQYF
j_gene: TRBJ2-5
v_gene: TRBV12-3/TRBV12-4
abundance: many
d_gene: TRBD2

CDR3nt: TGTGCCAGCAGTTACCTACAAGAGACCCAGTACTTC
CDR3aa: CASSYLQETQYF
j_gene: TRBJ2-5
v_gene: TRBV7-9
abundance: many
d_gene: NA

CDR3nt: TGTGCCAGCAGCTACAGGGGGGCCGGGGAGCTGTTTTTT
CDR3aa: CASSYRGAGELFF
j_gene: TRBJ2-2
v_gene: TRBV6-6
abundance: many
d_gene: TRBD1

CDR3nt: TGTGCCAGCAGTTTTCTAGGGGGCCTCGATGGCTACACCTTC
CDR3aa: CASSFLGGLDGYTF
j_gene: TRBJ1-2
v_gene: TRBV12-3/TRBV12-4
abundance: NA
d_gene: TRBD1

CDR3nt: TGTGCCAGCGCCCGAAGACAGGGCCCCGGGGAGCTGTTTTTT
CDR3aa: CASARRQGPGELFF
j_gene: TRBJ2-2
v_gene: TRBV27
abundance: NA
d_gene: TRBD1